A selection of T cell receptor beta chains follows, all from one sample in a study of identical twins. MiXCR was run by TCRdb on the 5' RACE reads, yielding one entry per CDR3 protein. The repertoire includes about 250,000 distinct CDR3 sequences, 6.5% to 9% of them detected once, and around 5% sits in the top ten. This same sample was also taken into another study, of yellow fever vaccine responses in identical twins.

The specimen was CD8+ T cells sorted from blood. These receptors came from a woman between 18 and 30 years old in good health. The CDR3 runs from the conserved cysteine through the conserved F or W.

V gene: TRBV29-1; CDR3 length: 15; CDR3 protein: CSIKYRDVSHNEQFF
V gene: TRBV11-2; CDR3 length: 9; CDR3 protein: CASSLVQYF
V gene: TRBV9; CDR3 length: 13; CDR3 protein: CASSVGGGSPLHF
V gene: TRBV7-9; CDR3 length: 15; CDR3 protein: CASSTPSPRSHTQYF
V gene: TRBV5-6; CDR3 length: 16; CDR3 protein: CASSLSLAGDYNEQFF
V gene: TRBV4-1; CDR3 length: 17; CDR3 protein: CASSQEEGDLAKNIQYF
V gene: TRBV5-1; CDR3 length: 18; CDR3 protein: CASSLVGLLSPSYNEQFF
V gene: TRBV16; CDR3 length: 14; CDR3 protein: CASSHDSFPYEQYF
V gene: TRBV4-1; CDR3 length: 15; CDR3 protein: CASTEAEGRTDTQYF
V gene: TRBV2; CDR3 length: 18; CDR3 protein: CASSGVLAGGGSYNEQFF
V gene: TRBV19; CDR3 length: 12; CDR3 protein: CATHAGVKGYTF
V gene: TRBV25-1; CDR3 length: 13; CDR3 protein: CASNPEGGAEQYF
V gene: TRBV7-9; CDR3 length: 17; CDR3 protein: CASSPALAGALSYEQYF
V gene: TRBV6-1; CDR3 length: 14; CDR3 protein: CASTNTGSYNEQFF
V gene: TRBV10-2; CDR3 length: 15; CDR3 protein: CASSLSATSIDEQFF
V gene: TRBV27; CDR3 length: 14; CDR3 protein: CASSTRDRVDIQYF
V gene: TRBV7-9; CDR3 length: 14; CDR3 protein: CASSPKGAHNEQFF
V gene: TRBV27; CDR3 length: 12; CDR3 protein: CASRQGSYGYTF
V gene: TRBV5-1; CDR3 length: 13; CDR3 protein: CASSLPSGYEQYF
V gene: TRBV14; CDR3 length: 14; CDR3 protein: CASSQGQNSVEQYF
V gene: TRBV12-3/TRBV12-4; CDR3 length: 16; CDR3 protein: CASSPHGGGGTGELFF
V gene: TRBV7-6; CDR3 length: 14; CDR3 protein: CASSPDPRGYEQYF
V gene: TRBV12-3/TRBV12-4; CDR3 length: 10; CDR3 protein: CATSDTEAFF
V gene: TRBV10-2; CDR3 length: 13; CDR3 protein: CASSEIRGTEAFF
V gene: TRBV25-1; CDR3 length: 13; CDR3 protein: CASSGTGGDGYTF